The 30 T cell receptor beta chains below all came from one sample that was sequenced in a study of cytomegalovirus exposure and HLA in healthy donors. Here immunoSEQ multiplex PCR was the method, and the copy in TCRdb shows in-frame clones only, minus some. The data show some 120,000 clones, with 70% to 90% seen just once and about 1.9% held by the top ten. Sequenced input: PBMCs. Source of these receptors: a woman under 30 in good health and CMV-seronegative.

This clone was picked up one time. The chain joins TRBV13 to TRBJ2-7, with 14 bases that match TRBD2. CDR1 PRHDT and CDR2 FYEKMQ come from the germline V gene (reference sequence). V shed 4 bases and J 0 bases; nucleotides not matched to a gene: 20. CDR3 length: 22 amino acids. CDR3 DNA sequence: TGTGCCAGCAGCTCGTCCGACCCGGGACTAGCGGGGGAGACCCTCTTCTCCTACGAGCAGTACTTC. Translated: CASSSSDPGLAGETLFSYEQYF.

This clone was seen more than once but under ten times. The chain joins TRBV6-1 to TRBJ2-5, with 12 bases fitting TRBD2. Germline V gene lookup returns CDR1 MNHNS and CDR2 SASEGT. V dropped 6 bases and J dropped 2; count of bases not matched to a gene: 4. CDR3 length: 15 amino acids. The CDR3 DNA reads as TGTGCCAGCAGAATACTAGCGGGGGGACAAGAGACCCAGTACTTC. Translating it yields CASRILAGGQETQYF.

This clone was recorded only once. V gene TRBV29-1 combines with J gene TRBJ2-7, with 7 bases that match TRBD1. The length of the CDR3 is 13 residues. V lost 4 bases, J lost 2 bases, and 5 bases stayed unmatched. Germline V gene sequence: CDR1 SQVTM, CDR2 ANQGSEA. CDR3 DNA sequence: TGCAGCGTTGCAGGGGGTGGCCCCTACGAGCAGTACTTC. It encodes CSVAGGGPYEQYF.

V usage is TRBV7-2 and J usage is TRBJ1-2, with TRBD1 matching 7 bases. The germline gives CDR1 SGHTA, CDR2 FQGNSA. The CDR3 contains 15 residues. The V gene end was trimmed by 5 bases and the J gene end by 13 bases; junction bases not matched to a gene: 19. CDR3 in DNA: TGTGCCAGCAGCGGGGAGACAGGGACTTGGCCTCTAGGCACCTTC. This translates into CASSGETGTWPLGTF.

The chain joins TRBV5-1 to TRBJ1-2; D is unresolved. Trimming cost V 4 bases and J 2 bases, with 6 bases left between them. Germline CDR1 reads SGHRS; CDR2 reads YFSETQ. CDR3 length: 12 residues. The CDR3 bases are TGCGCCAGCAGCACAGACAACTATGGCTACACCTTC. Protein product: CASSTDNYGYTF.

This clone has only one observation. V and J are TRBV27 and TRBJ2-1; D is ambiguous. In germline, CDR1 is MNHEY, CDR2 SMNVEV (reference sequence). The CDR3 consists of 17 residues. Trimming removed 5 bases from V and 0 bases from J, with 17 bases in between. The CDR3 loop reads CASSPLNRPSSYNEQFF. CDR3 nucleotide sequence: TGTGCCAGCAGTCCCCTCAATCGTCCGAGCTCCTACAATGAGCAGTTCTTC.

The chain is built from TRBV30 and TRBJ1-1; D is possibly TRBD1 (5 bases). The length of the CDR3 is 16 residues. Trimming left V 3 bases short and J 4 bases short, with 21 bases between. Germline CDR1 is GTSNPN and CDR2 is SVGIG (reference sequence). CDR3 bases: TGTGCCTGGAGAGCGATGACCAGGTTGGGGGGCACTGAAGCTTTCTTT. Protein product: CAWRAMTRLGGTEAFF. Together with reference TRBV30 and TRBJ1-1, the CDR3 gives the full variable domain: SQTIHQWPATLVQPVGSPLSLECTVEGTSNPNLYWYRQAAGRGLQLLFYSVGIGQISSEVPQNLSASRPQDRQFILSSKKLLLSDSGFYLCAWRAMTRLGGTEAFFGQGTRLTVV.

The chain couples TRBV28 to TRBJ1-2; 8 positions agree with TRBD1. Germline assignment: CDR1 MDHEN and CDR2 SYDVKM. This CDR3 is 14 amino acids long. The trim removed 3 bases at V and 5 bases at J, leaving 5 bases unmatched. CDR3 sequence: CASSLDRVTYGYTF. The CDR3 coding sequence is TGTGCCAGCAGTTTGGACAGGGTTACATATGGCTACACCTTC.

The chain links TRBV28 to TRBJ1-1; D uncertain. The CDR3 is 11 amino acids. The V gene's germline CDR1 is MDHEN and CDR2 SYDVKM. CDR3 DNA sequence: TGTGGCACGGTCGGGAACACTGAAGCTTTCTTT. This codes for CGTVGNTEAFF.

This clone was observed once. The chain has TRBV4-2 and TRBJ2-2, with D tentatively TRBD1 (5 bases). The V gene lost 3 bases and the J gene lost 1 base, with 15 bases spanning the gap. CDR3 length equals 17 residues. Germline V CDR1 and CDR2: LGHNA, YNFKEQ. In DNA, the CDR3 is TGTGCCAGCAGCCACCCCGCAGGGTTTGAGAACACCGGGGAGCTGTTTTTT. Translated: CASSHPAGFENTGELFF.

J is TRBJ1-2 and V is TRBV6-1; 8 bases are a match to TRBD1. CDR3 size: 12 residues. J lost 6 bases, V lost 6 bases, and 3 bases had no gene match. The germline CDR1 and CDR2 sequences are MNHNS and SASEGT. The CDR3 loop reads CASRGQGHGYTF. In DNA, the CDR3 is TGTGCCAGCAGAGGACAGGGTCATGGCTACACCTTC.

This clone was seen a few times. The chain uses TRBV5-6 and TRBJ1-5; maybe TRBD1 (5 bases). CDR1 and CDR2 from the germline V gene are SGHDT and YYEEEE. This CDR3 is built from 13 residues. V was trimmed by 4 bases and J by 4 bases, leaving 9 bases between them. The CDR3, as DNA: TGTGCCAGCAGCGGATCAGGGAATCAGCCCCAGCATTTT. It specifies CASSGSGNQPQHF.

This clone has a single count. The chain has TRBV6-5 and TRBJ2-3; tentative D call: TRBD1 (5 bases). The CDR3 spans 15 residues. Germline V gene data show CDR1 as MNHEY and CDR2 as SVGAGI. The germline V and J ends were trimmed by 2 bases and 1 base, with 10 bases remaining between them. In DNA, the CDR3 is TGTGCCAGCAGTTACGAACGGACACGCACAGATACGCAGTATTTT. It translates to CASSYERTRTDTQYF.

This chain uses TRBV5-1 with TRBJ2-7; perhaps TRBD2 as D (6 bases). This CDR3 has 16 residues. Germline CDR1 is SGHRS and CDR2 is YFSETQ. V was clipped by 0 bases and J by 0 bases, with 13 bases between them. The CDR3 coding sequence is TGCGCCAGCAGCTTGGAGTCCGGGGGAAGCTCCTACGAGCAGTACTTC. It yields the protein CASSLESGGSSYEQYF. The full variable domain, completed using reference TRBV5-1 and TRBJ2-7, is KAGVTQTPRYLIKTRGQQVTLSCSPISGHRSVSWYQQTPGQGLQFLFEYFSETQRNKGNFPGRFSGRQFSNSRSEMNVSTLELGDSALYLCASSLESGGSSYEQYFGPGTRLTVT.

This clone was picked up a small number of times. In DNA form, the CDR3 reads TGTGCCAGCAGCACCTGGACTGACTATGGCTACACCTTC. Its translation is CASSTWTDYGYTF. The gene calls are TRBV11-3 and TRBJ1-2; no clear D. CDR3 length: 13 residues. Trimming left V 5 bases short and J 3 bases short, with 10 bases between. Germline values: CDR1 SGHNT, CDR2 YENEEA.

The V call is TRBV29-1, the J call TRBJ1-2; tentative D call: TRBD1 (6 bases). The CDR3 runs 14 residues. Deletions cut 6 bases from V and 3 bases from J, with 17 bases between. Germline V lookup: CDR1 SQVTM, CDR2 ANQGSEA. The DNA for the CDR3 is TGCAGCGTCCGGAGGACGGGGGGCGACTATGGCTACACCTTC. It codes for CSVRRTGGDYGYTF.

V is TRBV5-1 and J is TRBJ2-7; D gene uncertain. This CDR3 is built from 15 residues. The germline V gene has CDR1 SGHRS and CDR2 YFSETQ. The germline V and J ends were trimmed by 3 bases and 2 bases, with 15 bases remaining between them. The CDR3 is CASSSEVVSTYEQYF. The CDR3 DNA follows: TGCGCCAGCAGCTCTGAGGTAGTCTCAACCTACGAGCAGTACTTC.

The chain carries TRBV7-3 and TRBJ2-1, with 10 positions matching TRBD2. The CDR3 runs to 15 residues. Germline V gene data show CDR1 as SGHTA and CDR2 as FQGTGA. V was clipped by 0 bases and J by 9 bases; unmatched bases: 5. Here the CDR3 reads CASSLTSGGMAEQFF. The CDR3 coding sequence is TGTGCCAGCAGCTTAACTAGCGGGGGGATGGCTGAGCAGTTCTTC. The full variable domain, rest sourced from reference TRBV7-3 and TRBJ2-1, is GAGVSQTPSNKVTEKGKYVELRCDPISGHTALYWYRQSLGQGPEFLIYFQGTGAADDSGLPNDRFFAVRPEGSVSTLKIQRTERGDSAVYLCASSLTSGGMAEQFFGPGTRLTVL.

This chain uses TRBV2 with TRBJ2-1, with D tentatively TRBD1 (5 bases). The CDR3 has 15 amino acids. V lost 3 bases, J lost 6 bases, and 15 bases lay in between. Per the germline V gene, CDR1 is SNHLY and CDR2 is FYNNEI. The CDR3 sequence: CASSEDRATGNEQFF. In nucleotides, the CDR3 is TGTGCCAGCAGTGAGGATCGGGCCACAGGCAATGAGCAGTTCTTC.

This clone occurred a few times. The chain uses TRBV4-3 and TRBJ2-7; TRBD2 aligns across 8 bases. Losses at the gene ends were 3 bases for V and 6 bases for J; bases not matched to a gene: 7. The germline V gene has CDR1 LGHNA and CDR2 YSLEER. CDR3 length equals 14 residues. The CDR3 DNA reads TGCGCCAGCAGCCAGGGACTAGGTGGTCTCGAGCAGTACTTC. It translates to CASSQGLGGLEQYF.

The V and J genes are TRBV5-4 and TRBJ2-7; TRBD1 aligns across 9 bases. Germline-derived CDR1 and CDR2 are SGHNT and YYREEE (reference sequence). The length of the CDR3 is 14 residues. V dropped 4 bases and J dropped 5; count of bases not matched to a gene: 7. The CDR3 sequence is CASSTPGQGNEQYF. The CDR3 nucleotides are TGTGCCAGCAGCACACCGGGACAGGGAAACGAGCAGTACTTC. Drawing the rest from reference TRBV5-4 and TRBJ2-7, the complete variable domain is ETGVTQSPTHLIKTRGQQVTLRCSSQSGHNTVSWYQQALGQGPQFIFQYYREEENGRGNFPPRFSGLQFPNYSSELNVNALELDDSALYLCASSTPGQGNEQYFGPGTRLTVT.

This clone was recorded once. The gene calls are TRBV18 and TRBJ1-6, with TRBD1 matching 7 bases. CDR3 length equals 15 residues. Germline assignment: CDR1 KGHSH and CDR2 LQKENI. Unmatched junction bases numbered 8, after V lost 3 bases and J lost 9 bases. CDR3 residues: CASSPNRGVLSPLHF. DNA for the CDR3: TGTGCCAGCTCACCGAACAGGGGAGTCCTTTCACCCCTCCACTTT.

The V call is TRBV27, the J call TRBJ2-1; possibly TRBD2 for D (6 bases). Germline CDR1 and CDR2: MNHEY and SMNVEV (reference sequence). V was trimmed by 3 bases and J by 0 bases, leaving 6 bases between them. The CDR3 spans 14 residues. CDR3 sequence: CASSFGGSYNEQFF. DNA for the CDR3: TGTGCCAGCAGTTTCGGGGGCTCCTACAATGAGCAGTTCTTC.

The chain carries TRBV18 and TRBJ2-1, with 7 bases identical to TRBD2. Germline-derived CDR1 and CDR2 are KGHSH and LQKENI. The V gene end was trimmed by 0 bases and the J gene end by 4 bases; junction bases not matched to a gene: 3. There are 15 residues in the CDR3. The CDR3 loop is CASSPPGGVYNEQFF. The CDR3, as DNA: TGTGCCAGCTCACCACCTGGGGGGGTGTACAATGAGCAGTTCTTC.

This chain links TRBV28 with TRBJ1-1; 8 bases agree with TRBD1. CDR3 length: 14 amino acids. Trimming at V came to 6 bases and at J to 0 bases, leaving 3 bases not matched to a gene. The germline V gene has CDR1 MDHEN and CDR2 SYDVKM. This CDR3 is CASRVTGVNTEAFF. CDR3 nucleotide sequence: TGTGCCAGCAGAGTGACAGGGGTGAACACTGAAGCTTTCTTT.

The chain employs TRBV4-3 and TRBJ2-6, with D perhaps matching TRBD1 (6 bases). CDR1 and CDR2 (germline): LGHNA, YSLEER. The V end was cut by 3 bases, the J end by 0 bases, with 15 bases between. This CDR3 has 18 amino acids. The CDR3 sequence: CASSQEEGQTSGANVLTF. CDR3 coding DNA: TGCGCCAGCAGCCAGGAAGAAGGACAGACCTCTGGGGCCAACGTCCTGACTTTC.

The rearrangement uses TRBV30 and TRBJ2-3; 14 bases align to TRBD2. CDR3 length: 19 residues. In germline, CDR1 is GTSNPN, CDR2 SVGIG (reference sequence). V trimming: 0 bases; J trimming: 3 bases; junction bases outside the gene matches: 11. CDR3 bases: TGTGCCTGGAGTGTTCGGACTAGCGGGAGGAAAATCGGTACAGATACGCAGTATTTT. This encodes CAWSVRTSGRKIGTDTQYF.

The chain is built from TRBV27 and TRBJ1-2, with TRBD1 identical over 7 bases. V lost 6 bases to trimming and J lost 8 bases; unmatched junction nucleotides: 12. Germline V lookup: CDR1 MNHEY, CDR2 SMNVEV (reference sequence). CDR3 length equals 14 residues. The CDR3: CASREGGAGEGYTF. The CDR3 nucleotides are TGTGCCAGCAGGGAAGGGGGCGCTGGGGAGGGCTACACCTTC.

The V gene is TRBV10-1, the J gene TRBJ1-1; the D gene is possibly TRBD1 (6 bases). CDR1 is WNHNN, CDR2 SYGVQD, per germline (reference sequence). V lost 3 bases and J 0 bases, leaving 14 bases between the germline ends. The CDR3 contains 16 residues. Written as DNA, the CDR3 is TGCGCCAGCAGTGAAGGGCGGGGGGCGGTGAACACTGAAGCTTTCTTT. As protein: CASSEGRGAVNTEAFF.

The genes are TRBV7-9 and TRBJ2-6; 7 bases match TRBD2. V lost 3 bases and J lost 4; bases outside the gene matches: 3. Germline V lookup: CDR1 SEHNR, CDR2 FQNEAQ (reference sequence). This CDR3 is 15 amino acids long. The CDR3 here is CASSLGGKGANVLTF. The CDR3, as DNA: TGTGCCAGCAGCTTGGGAGGGAAGGGGGCCAACGTCCTGACTTTC.